The 13 T cell receptor beta chains listed next were all sequenced from one sample in a study of blood T cell repertoires in COVID-19. Some clones are missing from TCRdb's copy, which holds only in-frame ones; the method was immunoSEQ multiplex PCR. The repertoire holds 100,000 or so clones, with approximately 82% as singletons. The sequenced sample consisted of peripheral blood. The receptors were gathered from a man in his fifties with active or convalescent COVID-19.

This chain connects TRBV4-1 to TRBJ2-1, with 8 bases lining up with TRBD2. CDR1 MGHRA and CDR2 YSYEKL come from the germline V gene. V was clipped by 0 bases and J by 6 bases; unmatched bases: 4. The CDR3 contains 15 residues. The CDR3 region has the DNA TGCGCCAGCAGCCAAGATGGCGGGGGGCCCAATGAGCAGTTCTTC. This gives the protein CASSQDGGGPNEQFF.

The V and J genes are TRBV12-3 or TRBV12-4 and TRBJ1-4; D not resolved. Between the trimmed V and J ends, which lost 7 bases and 10 bases, there was a span of 16 bases. There are 13 residues in the CDR3. CDR3 bases: TGTGCCAGCACCGAGGCAGCTCGGGGAAAACTGTTTTTT. It encodes CASTEAARGKLFF.

This chain joins TRBV6-2 or TRBV6-3 and TRBJ1-2; no firm D call. Germline CDR1 reads MNHEY; CDR2 reads SVGEGT. The CDR3 runs to 13 residues. V was pared by 5 bases and J by 3 bases, with 10 bases between. As DNA, the CDR3 is TGTGCCAGCAGTAGTTCCGGGGACTATGGCTACACCTTC. It codes for CASSSSGDYGYTF.

The chain has TRBV18 and TRBJ2-7; TRBD1 matches 7 bases. Trimming removed 6 bases from V and 0 bases from J; junction bases left unmatched: 5. The germline V gene has CDR1 KGHSH and CDR2 LQKENI. The CDR3 is made up of 14 amino acids. The CDR3 DNA reads as TGTGCCAGCTCCCCCGGGACAGACTCCTACGAGCAGTACTTC. The encoded protein is CASSPGTDSYEQYF.

The chain uses TRBV7-2 and TRBJ2-3; D perhaps matches TRBD2 (5 bases). The germline CDR1 and CDR2 sequences are SGHTA and FQGNSA. There are 14 residues in the CDR3. V lost 3 bases to trimming and J lost 1 base, with 8 bases between them. DNA for the CDR3: TGTGCCAGCAGCTTCCGGCGGGGCACAGATACGCAGTATTTT. Its translation is CASSFRRGTDTQYF.

J is TRBJ1-1 and V is TRBV6-5; D gene unclear. The CDR3 covers 15 residues. Trimming took 0 bases from V and 4 from J, leaving 12 bases between them. CDR1 is MNHEY, CDR2 SVGAGI, per germline. The CDR3 here is CASSYSGGWGTEAFF. The CDR3 DNA reads as TGTGCCAGCAGTTACTCAGGAGGGTGGGGCACTGAAGCTTTCTTT.

The CDR3 here is CSVPYPGTGREGNEQFF. The CDR3 DNA reads TGCAGCGTTCCTTATCCCGGGACAGGGCGAGAGGGCAATGAGCAGTTCTTC. The chain uses TRBV29-1 and TRBJ2-1; 9 bases agree with TRBD1. Germline assignment: CDR1 SQVTM and CDR2 ANQGSEA. The junction had 17 bases not matched to a gene; V was cut back by 5 bases and J by 6 bases. The CDR3 loop spans 17 amino acids.

The chain recombines TRBV6-6 with TRBJ2-6; TRBD1 aligns across 9 bases. The CDR3 runs 17 residues. The germline gives CDR1 MNHNY, CDR2 SVGAGI (reference sequence). V gave up 5 bases and J gave up 4 bases; unmatched junction bases: 9. The CDR3 region has the DNA TGTGCCAGCAGTCACAGGGGGCTTTGGGCAGGGGCCAACGTCCTGACTTTC. Amino acid sequence: CASSHRGLWAGANVLTF.

V gene TRBV5-6 combines with J gene TRBJ2-5, with 12 nucleotides matching TRBD2. CDR3 length: 16 residues. Unmatched junction bases numbered 5, after V lost 4 bases and J lost 1 base. From germline, CDR1 is SGHDT and CDR2 YYEEEE. DNA of the CDR3: TGTGCCAGCAGCAGTAGACTAGCGGGGGCCCAAGAGACCCAGTACTTC. It codes for CASSSRLAGAQETQYF. The complete variable domain, with remaining parts taken from reference TRBV5-6 and TRBJ2-5, reads DAGVTQSPTHLIKTRGQQVTLRCSPKSGHDTVSWYQQALGQGPQFIFQYYEEEERQRGNFPDRFSGHQFPNYSSELNVNALLLGDSALYLCASSSRLAGAQETQYFGPGTRLLVL.

The V gene is TRBV5-1, the J gene TRBJ2-2; TRBD2 agrees at 12 bases. The V and J ends lost 4 bases and 5 bases, in that order; junction bases with no gene match: 6. The CDR3 covers 16 residues. The V gene's germline CDR1 is SGHRS and CDR2 YFSETQ. This chain's CDR3 is CASSPTGLAGTGELFF. The CDR3 DNA follows: TGCGCCAGCAGCCCCACCGGACTAGCGGGGACCGGGGAGCTGTTTTTT.

This clone came up once. The chain combines TRBV19 with TRBJ2-2; D perhaps matches TRBD2 (5 bases). Trimming pared 8 bases from V and 1 base from J, leaving 11 bases between. Per the germline V gene, CDR1 is LNHDA and CDR2 is SQIVND (reference sequence). The CDR3 consists of 14 residues. The CDR3 reads CASGDYLNTGELFF. As DNA, the CDR3 is TGTGCCAGTGGAGACTACCTGAACACCGGGGAGCTGTTTTTT. The variable domain in full, completed from reference TRBV19 and TRBJ2-2, reads DGGITQSPKYLFRKEGQNVTLSCEQNLNHDAMYWYRQDPGQGLRLIYYSQIVNDFQKGDIAEGYSVSREKKESFPLTVTSAQKNPTAFYLCASGDYLNTGELFFGEGSRLTVL.

The gene calls are TRBV2 and TRBJ1-2; possibly TRBD1 for D (6 bases). Germline values: CDR1 SNHLY, CDR2 FYNNEI. This CDR3 spans 14 amino acids. Between the trimmed V and J ends, which lost 3 bases and 3 bases, there was a span of 11 bases. The CDR3 loop is CASSDPDSHYGYTF. In DNA form, the CDR3 reads TGTGCCAGCAGTGACCCGGACAGTCACTATGGCTACACCTTC.

The V and J genes are TRBV15 and TRBJ2-5, with 8 bases identical to TRBD2. Looked up from germline, CDR1 is LNHNV and CDR2 is YYDKDF (reference sequence). V shed 3 bases and J 1 base; nucleotides not matched to a gene: 7. This CDR3 is built from 16 residues. Here the CDR3 DNA reads TGTGCCACCAGCAGGGCGGTCAGCGGGGGCCAAGAGACCCAGTACTTC. Amino acids: CATSRAVSGGQETQYF.